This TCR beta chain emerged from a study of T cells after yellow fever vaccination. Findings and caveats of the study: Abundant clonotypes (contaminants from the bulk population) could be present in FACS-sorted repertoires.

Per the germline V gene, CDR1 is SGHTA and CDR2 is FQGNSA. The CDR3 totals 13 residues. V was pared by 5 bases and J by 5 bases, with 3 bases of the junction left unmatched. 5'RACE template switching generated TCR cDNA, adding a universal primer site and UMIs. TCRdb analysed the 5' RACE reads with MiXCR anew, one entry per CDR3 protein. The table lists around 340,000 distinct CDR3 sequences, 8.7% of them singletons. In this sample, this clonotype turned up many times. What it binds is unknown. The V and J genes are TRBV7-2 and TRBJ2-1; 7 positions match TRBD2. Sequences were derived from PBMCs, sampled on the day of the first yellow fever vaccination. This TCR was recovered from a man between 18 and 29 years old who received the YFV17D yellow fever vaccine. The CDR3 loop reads CASSITSDNEQFF. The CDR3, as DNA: TGTGCCAGCAGCATTACTAGCGACAATGAGCAGTTCTTC.